This TCR beta chain was identified during a study of PD-1 blockade in classical Hodgkin lymphoma. All patients experienced relapse after autologous stem cell transplantation, and brentuximab vedotin exposure was variable. About this clone: Its matching antigen is unknown.

TCRdb keeps only in-frame clones here, not all; method: immunoSEQ multiplex PCR. Of around 150,000 clones listed, about 81% are singletons. Overall study results and limits: The diversity seen at baseline in complete responders resembled that of newly diagnosed patients.

The V gene lost 4 bases and the J gene lost 5 bases, with 6 bases spanning the gap. Germline CDR1 and CDR2: MDHEN and SYDVKM. The CDR3 length is 12 residues. The chain links TRBV28 to TRBJ2-1, with D possibly being TRBD2 (6 bases). The sample in question was peripheral blood mononuclear cells (PBMCs), obtained before the second cycle of nivolumab. The TCR originated in a human donor with classical Hodgkin lymphoma. CDR3 sequence reads: CASSWTNNEQFF. DNA of the CDR3: TGTGCCAGCAGTTGGACTAACAATGAGCAGTTCTTC.